This TCR beta chain was recorded in a study of T cell repertoires in cytomegalovirus infection. Study-wide background: The public TCR beta signatures pointed to both CMV infection and matching HLA type.

As regards this clonotype: Its antigen is not identified.

Using its own MiXCR run on the reads, TCRdb lists one record per CDR3 protein. The repertoire has 150,000 to 200,000 distinct CDR3 sequences, about 15% of them found once; the top ten carry 25% to 30%. V shed 0 bases and J shed 1 base, with 4 bases lying between them. The CDR3 is made up of 13 amino acids. Germline loops: CDR1 SGHRS, CDR2 YFSETQ. General study findings and limits: Frequencies of public TCR beta families were cumulated, and this identified carriers of CMV plus the relevant HLA.

This sequence joins TRBV5-1 and TRBJ1-2, with D unclear. Specimen: PBMCs. The TCR originated in a human donor in good health (CMV status not recorded). Some clones in this sample may be carry-over from other donors' samples. CDR3: CASSLENNYGYTF. The CDR3 nucleotides read TGCGCCAGCAGCTTGGAGAATAACTATGGCTACACCTTC.